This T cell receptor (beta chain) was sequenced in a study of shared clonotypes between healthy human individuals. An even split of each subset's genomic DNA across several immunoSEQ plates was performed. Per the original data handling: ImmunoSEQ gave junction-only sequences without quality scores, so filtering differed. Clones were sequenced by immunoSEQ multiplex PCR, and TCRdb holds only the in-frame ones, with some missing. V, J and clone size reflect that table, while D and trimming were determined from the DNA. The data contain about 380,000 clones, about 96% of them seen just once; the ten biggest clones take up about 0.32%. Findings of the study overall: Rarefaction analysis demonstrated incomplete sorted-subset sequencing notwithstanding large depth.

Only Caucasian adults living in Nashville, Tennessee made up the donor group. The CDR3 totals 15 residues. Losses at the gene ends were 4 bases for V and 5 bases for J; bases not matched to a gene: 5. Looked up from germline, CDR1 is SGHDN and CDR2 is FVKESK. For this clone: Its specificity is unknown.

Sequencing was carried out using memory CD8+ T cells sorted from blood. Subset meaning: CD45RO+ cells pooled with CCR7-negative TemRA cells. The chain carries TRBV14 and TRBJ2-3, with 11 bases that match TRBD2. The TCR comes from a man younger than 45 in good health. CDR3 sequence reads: CASSLLAGGLDTQYF. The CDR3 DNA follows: TGTGCCAGCAGCCTATTAGCGGGAGGGCTAGATACGCAGTATTTT.